This T cell receptor (beta chain) is drawn from a study of blood T cell repertoires in COVID-19. Study summary: Both acute and convalescent COVID-19 samples were obtained from the United States, Italy and Spain. The cDNA or gDNA used as material had been derived from T cells, B-cell-depleted T cells, or PBMCs.

Original data processing: Reference gene primers were amplified, and this amplification served to estimate nucleated cell counts. Assay used: immunoSEQ multiplex PCR; TCRdb lists only in-frame clones, some missing. V, J and clone size derive from that table, while D and trimming were established from the DNA sequence. The sample includes a few hundred thousand clones, roughly 90% of them seen just once. This CDR3 spans 16 amino acids. With 1 base removed from V and 1 base from J, the gap between germline ends came to 13 bases. Germline CDR1 SEHNR, CDR2 FQNEAQ (reference sequence). The chain is built from TRBV7-9 and TRBJ1-1, with D uncertain. The TCR was taken from a woman aged 55-69 years with COVID-19, enrolled during active disease. The sample consisted of peripheral blood. The CDR3 reads CASSLGFGRWNTEAFF. CDR3 DNA sequence: TGTGCCAGCAGCTTAGGCTTCGGGAGGTGGAACACTGAAGCTTTCTTT.